Described below is a single T cell receptor (beta chain) sequence and its context. TCRB transcripts that were expressed got sequenced, as all of the isolated RNA had been reverse transcribed. Produced via immunoSEQ multiplex PCR; TCRdb's table is partial and in-frame only. The table lists around 250,000 clones, around 14% of them singletons, with roughly 0.028% in the top ten. This sample stems from a study of beta chain features in type 1 diabetes. This sequence originates from a woman aged 40 to 50 in good health. Sequenced sample: naive CD4+ T cells from blood.

The CDR3 DNA is TGCGCCAGCAGCCAAGATAGAGGGACTAGCGTTCTCCTCTCCTACAATGAGCAGTTCTTC. This codes for CASSQDRGTSVLLSYNEQFF. The chain has TRBV4-1 and TRBJ2-1; TRBD2 matches at 10 bases. The CDR3 sequence is 20 residues long. Germline CDR1 MGHRA, CDR2 YSYEKL. Trimming cost V 0 bases and J 0 bases; bases outside gene matches: 11.